This TCR beta chain was identified during a study of early T cells in non-severe SARS-CoV-2 infection. Study-level background: Alpha and beta chains were unpaired, from unsorted whole-blood bulk RNA.

Regarding the study as a whole: The matching step, a VDJdb search, favored anti-spike CD8 responses and missed private and CD4 specificities.

Researchers attached unique molecular identifiers to individual cDNA molecules. TCRdb fed the 5' RACE reads into MiXCR, producing one record per CDR3 protein. The sample lists over 20,000 distinct CDR3 sequences; roughly 4.7% were seen once. Concerning this clonotype itself: Its antigen is unknown. A read error may account for a junction end that differs from germline.

This CDR3 comprises 13 residues. CDR1 and CDR2 (germline): SEHNR, FQNEAQ (reference sequence). Sequenced material: whole blood. The source of this sequence is an adult who was a healthcare worker with PCR-confirmed SARS-CoV-2 infection or an uninfected control (not recorded which). V usage is TRBV7-9 and J usage is TRBJ2-4; D might be TRBD1 (6 bases). This chain's CDR3 is CASSSTGKDIQYF. The CDR3 nucleotides read TGTGCCAGCAGCTCGACAGGCAAAGACATTCAGTACTTC.